Shown below are 22 T cell receptor beta chains from a single sample sequenced in a study of T-cell memory formation after mild COVID-19. From the 5' RACE reads, TCRdb called clonotypes with MiXCR, one entry per CDR3 protein. The sample includes around 50,000 distinct CDR3 sequences, 9.5% to 15% of them seen just once. Sequenced sample: PBMCs or a T cell subset sorted from them (not recorded which). Receptors were obtained from a young man who had mild COVID-19 (a few samples of this study predate the infection). Cell type and time point are not known.

This clonotype came up a few times. The chain uses TRBV3-1 and TRBJ2-3; D assignment may be TRBD1 or TRBD2 (5 bases each). CDR1 and CDR2 from the germline V gene are LGHDT and YNNKEL (reference sequence). The CDR3 loop spans 14 amino acids. V shed 10 bases and J shed 6 bases, with 20 bases lying between them. The CDR3 coding sequence is TGTGCCACCGCAAGGGACCCTTCGTTCGATACGCAGTATTTT. Its protein is CATARDPSFDTQYF.

This clonotype was recorded a few times. This chain joins TRBV29-1 and TRBJ2-5; D is tentatively TRBD1 or TRBD2 (5 bases each). CDR1 is SQVTM and CDR2 is ANQGSEA in the germline V gene. The CDR3 runs to 14 residues. V was shortened by 3 bases and J by 2 bases, with 13 bases between the two germline ends. The CDR3 nucleotides read TGCAGCGTTGAGTTGGTGGGGGTACAAGAGACCCAGTACTTC. It codes for CSVELVGVQETQYF.

This clonotype has a count of ten or more. The chain couples TRBV20-1 to TRBJ1-1; D gene unclear. The germline V gene encodes CDR1 DFQATT and CDR2 SNEGSKA (reference sequence). Trimming shortened V by 4 bases and J by 1 base, and 7 bases separated the two germline ends. The CDR3 runs 12 residues. In nucleotides, the CDR3 is TGCAGTGCTATTCCGGGGAACACTGAAGCTTTCTTT. Its protein product is CSAIPGNTEAFF.

This clonotype was counted a few times. The rearrangement links TRBV7-6 to TRBJ1-3; D gene ambiguous. CDR1 and CDR2 from the germline V gene are SGHVS and FNYEAQ. This CDR3 is built from 15 residues. Trimming took 5 bases from V and 6 from J, leaving 17 bases between them. The CDR3 sequence: CASSTAGGVVNTIYF. The CDR3 DNA follows: TGTGCCAGCAGCACCGCCGGTGGGGTCGTAAACACCATATATTTT.

In regard to this clonotype: It may be a read error: a sequence one base away is much more abundant. This sequence joins TRBV5-1 and TRBJ2-7; D is ambiguous. The CDR3 sequence is 15 residues long. In germline, CDR1 is SGHRS, CDR2 YFSETQ. V was trimmed by 0 bases and J by 2 bases, leaving 12 bases between them. CDR3 in amino acids: CASSLDVTPTYEQYV. The CDR3 DNA sequence: TGCGCCAGCAGCTTGGACGTGACCCCCACCTACGAGCAGTACGTC.

This clonotype is judged medium-sized. The genes are TRBV4-3 and TRBJ2-3, with D possibly being TRBD2 (5 bases). The CDR3 sequence is 13 residues long. Germline assignment: CDR1 LGHNA and CDR2 YSLEER. Trimming stripped 4 bases from V and 6 bases from J, with 11 bases between. The CDR3 loop is CASSPPRADTQYF. The CDR3 bases are TGCGCCAGCAGCCCCCCGAGGGCCGATACGCAGTATTTT.

The chain is built from TRBV7-2 and TRBJ1-1; 9 bases are shared with TRBD1. The CDR3 is made up of 18 amino acids. Germline values: CDR1 SGHTA, CDR2 FQGNSA. The ends lost 0 bases at V and 4 bases at J; junction bases unmatched: 12. Here the CDR3 DNA reads TGTGCCAGCAGCTTAGCGTCCGGACAGGGGCGAGAAGGCACTGAAGCTTTCTTT. Encoded protein: CASSLASGQGREGTEAFF.

This clonotype was found a few times. The chain employs TRBV7-2 and TRBJ2-3; TRBD1 or TRBD2 may be the D gene (6 bases each). Germline-derived CDR1 and CDR2 are SGHTA and FQGNSA. The ends were cut back, 0 bases at V and 5 bases at J, with 9 bases in the middle. The CDR3 has 14 residues. The CDR3 region has the DNA TGTGCCAGCAGCTTAGCGGGGGGCGTAGATACGCAGTATTTT. Translating it yields CASSLAGGVDTQYF.

The genes are TRBV20-1 and TRBJ1-6; D is perhaps TRBD1 (6 bases). CDR3 length: 15 amino acids. The V gene lost 4 bases and the J gene lost 7 bases, with 17 bases spanning the gap. Germline V gene data show CDR1 as DFQATT and CDR2 as SNEGSKA (reference sequence). The CDR3 loop is CSAKRAGQGNSPLHF. For the CDR3, the DNA is TGCAGTGCTAAAAGGGCAGGCCAGGGGAATTCACCCCTCCACTTT.

This clonotype was recorded a few times. This chain joins TRBV10-2 and TRBJ1-2; tentatively, D is TRBD1 (6 bases). CDR3 length: 13 amino acids. Germline V lookup: CDR1 WSHSY, CDR2 SAAADI. Trimming took 5 bases from V and 6 from J, leaving 13 bases between them. CDR3 protein: CASSPQGGDGYTF. CDR3 sequence (DNA): TGCGCCAGCAGTCCACAGGGTGGAGATGGCTACACCTTC.

A few counts support this clonotype. The CDR3 loop is CSARDPGGADTQYF. Written as DNA, the CDR3 is TGCAGTGCTAGAGATCCCGGGGGGGCAGATACGCAGTATTTT. The V call is TRBV20-1, the J call TRBJ2-3, with TRBD2 matching over 8 bases. V shed 0 bases and J 4 bases; nucleotides not matched to a gene: 3. Germline CDR1 reads DFQATT; CDR2 reads SNEGSKA (reference sequence). The CDR3 totals 14 residues.

The chain links TRBV5-5 to TRBJ2-2; D is unclear. Deletions cut 0 bases from V and 7 bases from J, with 7 bases between. The CDR3 is 13 amino acids. The germline V gene has CDR1 SGHKS and CDR2 YYEKEE (reference sequence). CDR3 residues: CASSLDLHGELFF. The DNA of the CDR3 is TGTGCCAGCAGCTTGGATCTCCACGGGGAGCTGTTTTTT.

At least ten counts were recorded for this clonotype. J is TRBJ2-7 and V is TRBV12-3 or TRBV12-4, with TRBD1 matching over 7 bases. V shed 4 bases and J 1 base; nucleotides not matched to a gene: 1. CDR3 length: 13 residues. CDR3 nucleotides: TGTGCCAGCAGTTGGGGACAGTCCTACGAGCAGTACTTC. Translating gives CASSWGQSYEQYF.

This clonotype showed up many times. This chain links TRBV6-4 with TRBJ2-3; 9 nucleotides agree with TRBD2. CDR3 length equals 15 residues. V shed 4 bases, J shed 0 bases, and the junction held 2 bases outside the gene matches. In germline, CDR1 is MRHNA, CDR2 SNTAGT. In DNA form, the CDR3 reads TGTGCCAGCAGTGGCGGGGGGGCCAGCACAGATACGCAGTATTTT. This codes for CASSGGGASTDTQYF.

This clonotype was detected a few times. V usage is TRBV28 and J usage is TRBJ1-6; 7 nucleotides agree with TRBD1. The CDR3 is 14 amino acids. After removal of 6 bases from V and 7 bases from J, the junction contained 6 bases not matched to a gene. Germline CDR1 reads MDHEN; CDR2 reads SYDVKM. CDR3 amino acids: CASSRVGQNSPLHF. The CDR3 DNA is TGTGCCAGCAGCCGGGTGGGACAGAATTCACCCCTCCACTTT. Combining the CDR3 with reference TRBV28 and TRBJ1-6 gives the whole variable domain DVKVTQSSRYLVKRTGEKVFLECVQDMDHENMFWYRQDPGLGLRLIYFSYDVKMKEKGDIPEGYSVSREKKERFSLILESASTNQTSMYLCASSRVGQNSPLHFGNGTRLTVT.

This clonotype occurred many times. The chain recombines TRBV6-5 with TRBJ2-3; 7 positions agree with TRBD2. CDR3 length: 17 amino acids. The junction had 12 bases not matched to a gene; V was cut back by 5 bases and J by 1 base. The V gene's germline CDR1 is MNHEY and CDR2 SVGAGI. For the CDR3, the DNA is TGTGCCAGCAGTGGACCCGGGACTAAGTCGGGCACAGATACGCAGTATTTT. As protein: CASSGPGTKSGTDTQYF.

There are a few counts of this clonotype. The DNA for the CDR3 is TGTGCCAGCAGTTTCACCGAGACCCAGTACTTC. Translating gives CASSFTETQYF. The chain uses TRBV12-3 or TRBV12-4 and TRBJ2-5; D is uncertain. V lost 3 bases, J lost 5 bases, and 4 bases lay in between. This CDR3 has 11 residues.

The rearrangement links TRBV27 to TRBJ1-6; D gene unclear. This CDR3 region has 17 residues. The germline V and J ends were trimmed by 5 bases and 6 bases, with 20 bases remaining between them. Germline CDR1 MNHEY, CDR2 SMNVEV (reference sequence). CDR3 DNA: TGTGCCAGCAGTGCCCTAGCCCTGGGAGGAGGTAATTCACCCCTCCACTTT. As protein: CASSALALGGGNSPLHF.

The rearrangement uses TRBV5-4 and TRBJ2-5, with D unresolved. The CDR3 length is 14 residues. Germline values: CDR1 SGHNT, CDR2 YYREEE (reference sequence). V was cut by 2 bases and J by 5 bases, with 13 bases left in between. CDR3 sequence (DNA): TGTGCCAGCAGCTTATCCGACGTTGAGGAGACCCAGTACTTC. Translated, it gives CASSLSDVEETQYF.

This rearrangement joins TRBV5-1 to TRBJ2-3, with TRBD2 matching over 8 bases. There are 16 residues in the CDR3. CDR1 is SGHRS and CDR2 is YFSETQ in the germline V gene. With V trimmed by 4 bases and J by 3 bases, 10 bases remained unmatched. The CDR3 sequence is CASSTGVTGGTDTQYF. CDR3 sequence (DNA): TGCGCCAGCAGCACCGGTGTAACGGGGGGGACAGATACGCAGTATTTT.

This clonotype occurred once. The chain uses TRBV10-2 and TRBJ2-4; 12 nucleotides match TRBD2. This CDR3 contains 18 residues. Germline CDR1 reads WSHSY; CDR2 reads SAAADI. V was clipped by 6 bases and J by 0 bases; unmatched bases: 9. CDR3 residues: CASRRVLAGGLAKNIQYF. In DNA form, the CDR3 reads TGCGCCAGCAGGAGGGTACTAGCGGGGGGATTAGCCAAAAACATTCAGTACTTC.

This clonotype occurred a few times. V and J are TRBV7-9 and TRBJ1-6, with D perhaps TRBD1 (6 bases). Trimming stripped 5 bases from V and 5 bases from J, with 7 bases between. Germline CDR1 reads SEHNR; CDR2 reads FQNEAQ (reference sequence). The CDR3 has 13 residues. The CDR3 region is CASSRDNNSPLHF. In DNA, the CDR3 is TGTGCCAGCAGCCGGGACAATAATTCACCCCTCCACTTT.